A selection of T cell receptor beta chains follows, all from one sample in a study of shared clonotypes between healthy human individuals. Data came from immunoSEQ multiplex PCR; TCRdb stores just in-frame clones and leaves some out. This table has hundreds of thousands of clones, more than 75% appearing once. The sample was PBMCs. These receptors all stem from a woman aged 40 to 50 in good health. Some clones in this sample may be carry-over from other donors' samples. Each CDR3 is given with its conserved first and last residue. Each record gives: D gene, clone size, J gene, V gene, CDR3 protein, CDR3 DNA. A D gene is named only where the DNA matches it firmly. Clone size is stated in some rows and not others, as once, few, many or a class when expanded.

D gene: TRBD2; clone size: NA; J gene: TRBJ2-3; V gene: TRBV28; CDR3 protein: CAVTSAGDPTDTQYF; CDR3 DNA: TGTGCCGTAACCTCAGCGGGAGACCCCACAGATACGCAGTATTTT
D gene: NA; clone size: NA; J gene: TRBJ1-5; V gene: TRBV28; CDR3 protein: CASGNLVVSQPQHF; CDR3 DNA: TGTGCCAGCGGAAATTTGGTGGTGAGTCAGCCCCAGCATTTT
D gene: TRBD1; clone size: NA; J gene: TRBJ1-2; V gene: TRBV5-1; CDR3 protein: CASSLGRDRITNYGYTF; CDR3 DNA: TGCGCCAGCAGCTTGGGTCGGGACAGGATTACTAACTATGGCTACACCTTC
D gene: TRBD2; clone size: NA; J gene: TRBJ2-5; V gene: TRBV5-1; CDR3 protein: CASSSSGRARAQYF; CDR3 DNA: TGCGCCAGCAGCTCTAGCGGGAGGGCGCGGGCCCAGTACTTC
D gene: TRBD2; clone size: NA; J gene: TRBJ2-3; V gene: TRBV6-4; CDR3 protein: CASSDSGGLGLQYF; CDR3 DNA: TGTGCCAGCAGTGATAGCGGGGGCCTTGGGTTGCAGTATTTT
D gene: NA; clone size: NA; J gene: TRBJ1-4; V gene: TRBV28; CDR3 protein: CASSAPLGGTNEKLFF; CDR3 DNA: TGTGCCAGCAGCGCTCCCCTAGGGGGGACTAATGAAAAACTGTTTTTT
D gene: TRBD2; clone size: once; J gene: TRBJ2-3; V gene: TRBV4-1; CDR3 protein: CASSQILGGSGPDTQYF; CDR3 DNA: TGCGCCAGCAGCCAAATCCTCGGCGGGAGCGGCCCAGATACGCAGTATTTT
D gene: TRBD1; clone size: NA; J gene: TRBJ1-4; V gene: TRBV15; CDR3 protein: CATSRGGGTGGYEKLFF; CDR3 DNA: TGTGCCACCAGCAGAGGAGGGGGGACAGGGGGATATGAAAAACTGTTTTTT
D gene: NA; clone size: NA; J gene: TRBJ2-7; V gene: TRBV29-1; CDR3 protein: CSVGGASSYEQYF; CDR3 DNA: TGCAGCGTGGGGGGGGCTTCCTCCTACGAGCAGTACTTC
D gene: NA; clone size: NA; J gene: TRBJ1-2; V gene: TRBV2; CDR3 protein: CASSEDNYGYTF; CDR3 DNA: TGTGCCAGCAGTGAGGACAACTATGGCTACACCTTC
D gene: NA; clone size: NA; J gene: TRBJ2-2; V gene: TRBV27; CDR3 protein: CASSWSGNTGELFF; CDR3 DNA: TGTGCCAGCAGTTGGTCTGGGAACACCGGGGAGCTGTTTTTT
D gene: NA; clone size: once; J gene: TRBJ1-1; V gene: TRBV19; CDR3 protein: CAESNLPRGLLSLLMNTEAFF; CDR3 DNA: TGTGCCGAATCCAACTTACCAAGGGGACTACTTTCACTTTTAATGAACACTGAAGCTTTCTTT
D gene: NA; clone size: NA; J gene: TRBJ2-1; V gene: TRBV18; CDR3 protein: CASSPPIGNEQFF; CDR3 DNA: TGTGCCAGCTCACCACCGATTGGAAATGAGCAGTTCTTC
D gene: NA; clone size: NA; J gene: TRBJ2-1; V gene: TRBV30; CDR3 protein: CANSRDPNFGEQFF; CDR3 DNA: TGTGCAAATAGCCGGGACCCCAATTTTGGTGAGCAGTTCTTC
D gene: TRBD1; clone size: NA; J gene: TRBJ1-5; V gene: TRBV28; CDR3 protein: CASSPTGDYQPQHF; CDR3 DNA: TGTGCCAGCAGTCCGACAGGGGATTATCAGCCCCAGCATTTT
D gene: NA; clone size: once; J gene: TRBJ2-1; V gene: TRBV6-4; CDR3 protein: CASSVQGLGGNEQFF; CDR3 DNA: TGTGCCAGCAGTGTCCAGGGACTGGGTGGCAATGAGCAGTTCTTC
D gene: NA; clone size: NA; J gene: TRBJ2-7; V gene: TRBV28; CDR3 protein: CASATSYYEQYF; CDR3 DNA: TGTGCCAGTGCCACCTCTTACTACGAGCAGTACTTC
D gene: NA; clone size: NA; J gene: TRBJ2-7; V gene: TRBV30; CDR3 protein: CAWRDPRWPFTYEQYF; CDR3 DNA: TGTGCCTGGAGGGACCCTCGGTGGCCTTTTACCTACGAGCAGTACTTC
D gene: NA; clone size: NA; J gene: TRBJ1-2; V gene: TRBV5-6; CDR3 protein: CASSLVATAYGYTF; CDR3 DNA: TGTGCCAGCAGCTTGGTAGCCACAGCTTATGGCTACACCTTC
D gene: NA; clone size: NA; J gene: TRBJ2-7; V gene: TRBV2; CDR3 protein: CASKGEDEQYF; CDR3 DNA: TGTGCCAGCAAGGGAGAGGACGAGCAGTACTTC
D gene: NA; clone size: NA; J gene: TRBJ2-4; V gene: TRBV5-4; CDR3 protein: CASSPDGGTKNIQYF; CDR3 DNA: TGTGCCAGCAGCCCTGACGGGGGAACCAAAAACATTCAGTACTTC
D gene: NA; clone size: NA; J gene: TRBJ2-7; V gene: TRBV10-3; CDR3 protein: CAISERDRIYEQYF; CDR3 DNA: TGTGCCATCAGTGAGCGGGACCGAATCTACGAGCAGTACTTC
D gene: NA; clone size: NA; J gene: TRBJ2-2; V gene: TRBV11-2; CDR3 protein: CASSQEVRTGELFF; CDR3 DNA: TGTGCCAGCAGCCAGGAGGTTCGGACCGGGGAGCTGTTTTTT
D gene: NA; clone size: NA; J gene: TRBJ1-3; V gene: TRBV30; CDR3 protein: CAWRVPRGNTIYF; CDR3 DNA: TGTGCCTGGAGGGTACCTCGTGGAAACACCATATATTTT
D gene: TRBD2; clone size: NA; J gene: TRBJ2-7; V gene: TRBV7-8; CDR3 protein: CASSLGLAATYEQYF; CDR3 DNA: TGTGCCAGCAGCTTAGGACTAGCGGCCACCTACGAGCAGTACTTC
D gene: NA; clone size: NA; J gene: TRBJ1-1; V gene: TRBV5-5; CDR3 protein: CASSLFWQRETFEAFF; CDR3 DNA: TGTGCCAGCAGCTTGTTCTGGCAGAGGGAAACCTTTGAAGCTTTCTTT
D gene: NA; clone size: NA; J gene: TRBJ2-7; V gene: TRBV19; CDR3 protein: CASSPWPEAYEQYF; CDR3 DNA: TGTGCCAGTAGTCCATGGCCGGAAGCCTACGAGCAGTACTTC
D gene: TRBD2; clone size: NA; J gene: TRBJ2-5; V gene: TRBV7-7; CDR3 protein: CASSPGEGPETQYF; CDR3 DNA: TGTGCCAGCAGCCCCGGGGAGGGCCCAGAGACCCAGTACTTC
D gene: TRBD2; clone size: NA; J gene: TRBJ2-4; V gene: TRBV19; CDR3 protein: CASSILSGRARGLNIQYF; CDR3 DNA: TGTGCCAGTAGTATCCTTAGCGGGAGGGCCCGAGGTCTAAACATTCAGTACTTC
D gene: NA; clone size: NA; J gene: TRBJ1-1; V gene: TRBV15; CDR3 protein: CATSRGQMNTEAFF; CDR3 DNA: TGTGCCACCAGCAGAGGACAGATGAACACTGAAGCTTTCTTT
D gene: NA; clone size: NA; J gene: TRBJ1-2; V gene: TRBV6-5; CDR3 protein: CASSSPAGYTF; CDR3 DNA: TGTGCCAGCAGTTCGCCAGCGGGCTACACCTTC
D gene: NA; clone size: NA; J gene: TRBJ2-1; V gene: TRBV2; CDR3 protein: CASSALANSYNEQFF; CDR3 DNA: TGTGCCAGCAGTGCACTAGCAAATTCCTACAATGAGCAGTTCTTC
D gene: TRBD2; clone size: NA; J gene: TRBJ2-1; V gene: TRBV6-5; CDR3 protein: CASSYSAGGSYNEQFF; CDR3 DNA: TGTGCCAGCAGTTACTCAGCGGGGGGTTCCTACAATGAGCAGTTCTTC
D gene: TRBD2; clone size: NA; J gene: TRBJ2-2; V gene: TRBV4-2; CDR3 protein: CASSQDPASGSSGELFF; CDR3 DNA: TGTGCCAGCAGCCAAGACCCTGCTAGCGGGAGCTCCGGGGAGCTGTTTTTT
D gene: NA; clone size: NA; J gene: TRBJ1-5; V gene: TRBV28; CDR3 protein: CASSLTPAQGEPQHF; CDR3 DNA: TGTGCCAGCAGTTTAACTCCAGCACAAGGGGAGCCCCAGCATTTT
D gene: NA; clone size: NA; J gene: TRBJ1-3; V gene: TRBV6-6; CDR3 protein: CASSRDSLSGNTIYF; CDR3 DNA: TGTGCCAGCAGCCGAGACAGTCTCTCTGGAAACACCATATATTTT
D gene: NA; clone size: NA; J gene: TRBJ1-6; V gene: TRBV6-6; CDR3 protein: CASSYSRGSPLHF; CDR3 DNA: TGTGCCAGCAGTTACTCGAGGGGTTCACCCCTCCACTTT
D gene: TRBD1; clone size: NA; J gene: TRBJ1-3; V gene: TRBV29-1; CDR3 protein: CSVAGTGDGNTIYF; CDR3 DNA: TGCAGCGTAGCCGGGACAGGGGATGGAAACACCATATATTTT
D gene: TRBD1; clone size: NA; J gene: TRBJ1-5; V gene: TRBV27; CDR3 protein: CASSYDRGQPQHF; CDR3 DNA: TGTGCCAGCAGCTACGACAGGGGTCAGCCCCAGCATTTT
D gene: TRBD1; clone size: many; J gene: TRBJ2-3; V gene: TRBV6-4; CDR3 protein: CASSDSQDRGDTQYF; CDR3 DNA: TGTGCCAGCAGTGACTCGCAAGACAGGGGTGATACGCAGTATTTT
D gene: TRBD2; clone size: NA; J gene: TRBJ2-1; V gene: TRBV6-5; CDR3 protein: CASSWGLAGRKSEQFF; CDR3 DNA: TGTGCCAGCAGTTGGGGACTAGCGGGAAGAAAGAGTGAGCAGTTCTTC
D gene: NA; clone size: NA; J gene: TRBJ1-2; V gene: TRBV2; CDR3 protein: CAGATDSYYGYTF; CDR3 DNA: TGTGCCGGAGCGACAGATTCATATTATGGCTACACCTTC
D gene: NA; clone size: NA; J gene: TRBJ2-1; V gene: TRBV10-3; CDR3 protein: CAIRLGVSNEQFF; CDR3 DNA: TGTGCCATCAGGCTCGGCGTTTCCAATGAGCAGTTCTTC
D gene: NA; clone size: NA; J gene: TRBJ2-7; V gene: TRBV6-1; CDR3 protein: CASSEFLGGVGEQYF; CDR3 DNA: TGTGCCAGCAGTGAATTTCTCGGGGGTGTCGGCGAGCAGTACTTC
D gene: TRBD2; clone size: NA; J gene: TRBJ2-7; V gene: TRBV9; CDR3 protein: CASSKTSGSYEQYF; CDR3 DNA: TGTGCCAGCAGCAAGACTAGCGGGAGTTACGAGCAGTACTTC
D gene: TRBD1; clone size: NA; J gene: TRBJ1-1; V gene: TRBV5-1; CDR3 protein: CASSPGQGTNTEAFF; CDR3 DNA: TGCGCCAGCAGCCCGGGACAGGGGACGAACACTGAAGCTTTCTTT
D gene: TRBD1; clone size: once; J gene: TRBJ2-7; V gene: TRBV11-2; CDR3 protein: CASSPGTVPYEQYF; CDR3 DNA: TGTGCCAGCAGCCCCGGGACAGTCCCCTACGAGCAGTACTTC
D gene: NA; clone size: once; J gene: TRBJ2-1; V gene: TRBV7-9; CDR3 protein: CASSRGPLSSYNEQFF; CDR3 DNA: TGTGCCAGCAGCCGCGGCCCACTTAGCTCCTACAATGAGCAGTTCTTC
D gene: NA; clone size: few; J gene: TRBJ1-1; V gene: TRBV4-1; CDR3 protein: CASSQGPGRYRAFF; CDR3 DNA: TGCGCCAGCAGCCAAGGACCGGGCCGATATCGAGCTTTCTTT
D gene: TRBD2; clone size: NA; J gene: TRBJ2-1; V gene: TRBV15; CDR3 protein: CATSRQIWTSGRASYNEQFF; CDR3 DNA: TGTGCCACCAGCAGACAAATATGGACTAGCGGGAGGGCCTCCTACAATGAGCAGTTCTTC
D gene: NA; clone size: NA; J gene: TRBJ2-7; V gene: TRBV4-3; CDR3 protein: CASSQGRVSYEQYF; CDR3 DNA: TGCGCCAGCAGCCAAGGCCGGGTTTCCTACGAGCAGTACTTC
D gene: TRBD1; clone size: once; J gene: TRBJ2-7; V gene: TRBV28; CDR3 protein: CASSTGGPTEQYF; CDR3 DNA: TGTGCCAGCAGTACAGGGGGCCCTACCGAGCAGTACTTC
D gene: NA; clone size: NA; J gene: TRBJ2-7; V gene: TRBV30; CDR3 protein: CAWSASSYEQYF; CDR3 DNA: TGTGCCTGGAGTGCATCTTCCTACGAGCAGTACTTC
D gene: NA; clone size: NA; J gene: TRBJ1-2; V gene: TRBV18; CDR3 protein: CASSPSGGNNYGYTF; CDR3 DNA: TGTGCCAGCTCACCCTCGGGGGGTAATAACTATGGCTACACCTTC
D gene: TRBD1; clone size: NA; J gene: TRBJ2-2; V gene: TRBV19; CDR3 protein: CASSMAGGGTGELFF; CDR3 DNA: TGTGCCAGTAGTATGGCAGGGGGCGGCACCGGGGAGCTGTTTTTT